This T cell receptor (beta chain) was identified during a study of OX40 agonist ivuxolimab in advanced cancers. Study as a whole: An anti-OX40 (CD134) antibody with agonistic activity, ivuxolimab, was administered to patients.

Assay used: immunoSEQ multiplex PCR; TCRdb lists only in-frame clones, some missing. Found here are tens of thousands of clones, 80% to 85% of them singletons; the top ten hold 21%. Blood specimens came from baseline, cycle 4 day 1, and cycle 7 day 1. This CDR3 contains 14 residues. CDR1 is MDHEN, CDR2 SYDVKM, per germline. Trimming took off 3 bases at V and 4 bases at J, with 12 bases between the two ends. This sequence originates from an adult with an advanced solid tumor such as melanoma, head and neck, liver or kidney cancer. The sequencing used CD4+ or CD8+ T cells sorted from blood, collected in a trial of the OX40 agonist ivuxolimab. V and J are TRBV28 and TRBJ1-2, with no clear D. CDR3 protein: CASSFFSVGYGYTF. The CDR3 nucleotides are TGTGCCAGCAGTTTCTTCTCTGTGGGCTATGGCTACACCTTC.